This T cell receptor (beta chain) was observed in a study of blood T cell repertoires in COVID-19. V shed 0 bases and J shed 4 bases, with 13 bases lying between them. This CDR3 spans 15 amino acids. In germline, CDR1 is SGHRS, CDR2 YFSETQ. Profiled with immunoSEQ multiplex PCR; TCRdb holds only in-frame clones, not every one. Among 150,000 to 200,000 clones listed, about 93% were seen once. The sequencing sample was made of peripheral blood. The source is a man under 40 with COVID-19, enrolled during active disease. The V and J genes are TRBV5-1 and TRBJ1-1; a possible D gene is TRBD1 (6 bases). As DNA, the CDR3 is TGCGCCAGCAGCTTGGCCTCAGGGGAGGGCACTGAAGCTTTCTTT. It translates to CASSLASGEGTEAFF.